What follows are 5 T cell receptor gamma chains derived from one specimen sequenced in a study of γδ T cells in repeated Plasmodium falciparum infection. TCRdb reprocessed the multiplex PCR reads through CATT. The sample contains approximately 30,000 gamma-chain clones, 1.4% of which appear only once. Vgamma9/Vdelta2+ and Vdelta2-negative gammadelta T cells were flow-sorted from PBMC for bulk sequencing. The sequenced material came from gamma-delta T cells from blood. The receptors shown here come from a pool of human donors (malaria-infected and uninfected, not separated).

To note about this clone: The protein held in TCRdb is that of a much larger clone and does not match this DNA's translation at residue 17, likely because of a read error; the protein shown is translated from the DNA. This sequence joins TRGV9 and TRGJP1. TCRdb leaves out the J gene; it was filled in here by matching the DNA to germline. The CDR3 is made up of 18 amino acids. CDR1 and CDR2 (germline): GITISATS, ISYDGTV (reference sequence). J was trimmed by 15 bases and V by 0 bases; bases with no gene match: 25. The CDR3 protein is CALWEVGARRLGKKIKIF. CDR3 DNA sequence: TGTGCCTTGTGGGAGGTGGGGGCCCGTAGGTTGGGCAAAAAAATCAAGATATTT.

This clone was counted many times. Only one base separates this from a far larger clonotype, so it likely reflects a read error. This rearrangement joins TRGV9 to TRGJ1 or TRGJ2. TCRdb records no J gene; here it was assigned by comparing the DNA to germline. Germline CDR1 GITISATS, CDR2 ISYDGTV (reference sequence). This CDR3 is built from 13 residues. Written as DNA, the CDR3 is TGTGCCCTGTGGGAGGCCTCTTATTATAAGAAACTCTTT. Protein sequence: CALWEASYYKKLF.

A note on this clone: This DNA's translation differs at residue 10 from TCRdb's protein, which comes from a much larger clone; a read error is likely, and the protein shown is translated from the DNA. No call exists for the J gene, whereas the V gene is TRGV9. The CDR3 runs to 12 residues. CDR1 and CDR2 from the germline V gene are GITISATS and ISYDGTV (reference sequence). The CDR3 region has the DNA TGTGCCTTGTGGGAGGTGCAAATCGAGGAACTCTTT. Its translation: CALWEVQIEELF.

This clone was counted many times. This chain uses TRGV5 with TRGJ1 or TRGJ2. TCRdb leaves out the J gene; it was filled in here by matching the DNA to germline. V trimming: 0 bases; J trimming: 9 bases; junction bases outside the gene matches: 8. Per germline, CDR1 VINAFY and CDR2 YDVSNSKD. The CDR3 extends over 13 amino acids. CDR3 sequence (DNA): TGTGCCACCTGGGACAGGCCGGGGATTAAGAAACTCTTT. Protein: CATWDRPGIKKLF.

Points on this clone: The protein TCRdb gives is from a much larger clone and does not agree with this DNA's translation at residue 11, likely a read error; the protein shown here comes from the DNA. The chain combines TRGV9 with TRGJP. The J gene, absent from TCRdb, was called here by matching the DNA to germline. Germline CDR1 and CDR2: GITISATS and ISYDGTV (reference sequence). The CDR3 consists of 18 residues. CDR3 nucleotide sequence: TGTGCCTTGTGGGAGGCGGGCCCTCAAGAGTCGGGCAAAAAAATCAAGGTATTT. This encodes CALWEAGPQESGKKIKVF.